This entry lists 23 T cell receptor beta chains sequenced from one sample in a study of blood T cell repertoires in COVID-19. The method was immunoSEQ multiplex PCR; TCRdb's version includes in-frame clones alone and lacks a portion of them. This repertoire shows 190,000 or so clones, more than 80% found once; its top ten account for 1.2%. Material: PBMCs or T cells enriched from blood (not recorded which). These receptors were taken from a man aged 30 to 39 who had recovered from COVID-19.

A few counts support this clone. V usage is TRBV9 and J usage is TRBJ2-3, with 10 positions matching TRBD1. Trimming cost V 3 bases and J 3 bases; bases outside gene matches: 4. This CDR3 has 15 residues. Germline V gene sequence: CDR1 SGDLS, CDR2 YYNGEE. The CDR3 nucleotides read TGTGCCAGCAGCGCGAGGACAGGGGGAACAGATACGCAGTATTTT. Amino acids: CASSARTGGTDTQYF.

The chain carries TRBV18 and TRBJ1-5; 11 positions agree with TRBD1. The CDR3 is 16 residues long. Germline assignment: CDR1 KGHSH and CDR2 LQKENI. V shed 2 bases, J shed 5 bases, and the junction held 5 bases outside the gene matches. The CDR3 DNA follows: TGTGCCAGCTCACCAAGGGACAGGGGGACTGATCAGCCCCAGCATTTT. The encoded protein is CASSPRDRGTDQPQHF.

V gene TRBV7-9 combines with J gene TRBJ1-6; possible D gene TRBD1, 6 bases. The CDR3 runs 14 residues. V shed 4 bases and J shed 6 bases, with 10 bases lying between them. The germline CDR1 and CDR2 sequences are SEHNR and FQNEAQ (reference sequence). In DNA form, the CDR3 reads TGTGCCAGCAGCTATGGGACATCTAATTCACCCCTCCACTTT. This translates into CASSYGTSNSPLHF.

The V gene is TRBV7-2, the J gene TRBJ2-2; D not resolved. Germline lookup yields CDR1 SGHTA and CDR2 FQGNSA. The CDR3 totals 13 residues. V shed 5 bases and J shed 2 bases, with 6 bases lying between them. In DNA, the CDR3 is TGTGCCAGCAGCCCCCTTAACACCGGGGAGCTGTTTTTT. Translating it yields CASSPLNTGELFF.

This clone showed up just once. This chain uses TRBV5-4 with TRBJ2-7; possible D gene TRBD1, 6 bases. From germline, CDR1 is SGHNT and CDR2 YYREEE (reference sequence). This CDR3 is 15 amino acids long. The V end was cut by 4 bases, the J end by 7 bases, with 21 bases between. CDR3 in DNA: TGTGCCAGCAGCGCGTGGGACACCGTAGAAACTGAGCAGTACTTC. Protein: CASSAWDTVETEQYF.

This chain joins TRBV30 and TRBJ1-1; D ambiguous. Germline loops: CDR1 GTSNPN, CDR2 SVGIG (reference sequence). The CDR3 spans 13 residues. V lost 8 bases and J lost 0, with 13 bases in between. CDR3 protein: CAQEGGLNTEAFF. The CDR3 DNA reads TGTGCCCAGGAAGGAGGCCTGAACACTGAAGCTTTCTTT.

V is TRBV11-2 and J is TRBJ2-1; perhaps TRBD2 as D (6 bases). The germline gives CDR1 SGHAT, CDR2 FQNNGV. V dropped 9 bases and J dropped 5 bases, with 23 bases sitting between them. The CDR3 sequence is 16 residues long. The CDR3 DNA reads TGTGCCAGTCGAAGGATAGCGGCCCAAACTAACAATGAGCAGTTCTTC. Its translation: CASRRIAAQTNNEQFF.

J is TRBJ2-1 and V is TRBV5-4; a possible D gene is TRBD2 (6 bases). Germline V gene lookup returns CDR1 SGHNT and CDR2 YYREEE (reference sequence). The V end was cut by 2 bases, the J end by 7 bases, with 16 bases between. This CDR3 comprises 15 residues. As DNA, the CDR3 is TGTGCCAGCAGCTTAAAAGCGGGTAGAACTAATGAGCAGTTCTTC. Protein product: CASSLKAGRTNEQFF.

The V gene is TRBV6-5, the J gene TRBJ2-1; 8 bases agree with TRBD2. The CDR3 sequence is 16 residues long. V dropped 0 bases and J dropped 0; count of bases not matched to a gene: 1. Germline V lookup: CDR1 MNHEY, CDR2 SVGAGI. CDR3 sequence reads: CASSYSSGTSYNEQFF. The CDR3 nucleotides read TGTGCCAGCAGTTACTCTAGCGGGACCTCCTACAATGAGCAGTTCTTC.

The genes are TRBV14 and TRBJ2-7, with 11 bases lining up with TRBD2. The V segment lost 4 bases and the J segment 6 bases; nucleotides outside the gene matches: 14. Germline V gene lookup returns CDR1 SGHDN and CDR2 FVKESK. The CDR3 runs 17 residues. CDR3 region: CASSPMDRVAGGPEQYF. The CDR3 nucleotides read TGTGCCAGCAGCCCAATGGACAGAGTAGCGGGAGGGCCCGAGCAGTACTTC.

The chain employs TRBV7-9 and TRBJ2-3, with D unresolved. This CDR3 has 11 amino acids. V was shortened by 5 bases and J by 9 bases, with 9 bases between the two germline ends. CDR1 and CDR2 from the germline V gene are SEHNR and FQNEAQ (reference sequence). CDR3 DNA sequence: TGTGCCAGCAGCCCACAGCTGACGCAGTATTTT. As protein: CASSPQLTQYF.

The chain joins TRBV14 to TRBJ1-4; 7 bases fit TRBD1. CDR3 size: 16 residues. Germline V gene lookup returns CDR1 SGHDN and CDR2 FVKESK. V lost 4 bases, J lost 7 bases, and 12 bases stayed unmatched. The DNA for the CDR3 is TGTGCCAGCAGCCGACCGACAGGGATTGTTCGTGAAAAACTGTTTTTT. Translating it yields CASSRPTGIVREKLFF.

The rearrangement joins TRBV5-8 to TRBJ1-2, with 7 bases aligning to TRBD1. Trimming removed 5 bases from V and 2 bases from J; junction bases left unmatched: 12. This CDR3 has 16 residues. CDR1 is SGHTS and CDR2 is YDEGEE in the germline V gene. The CDR3 DNA reads TGTGCCAGCAGAAGACAGGGCCCACTCCCGAACTATGGCTACACCTTC. This translates into CASRRQGPLPNYGYTF.

J is TRBJ2-7 and V is TRBV9, with D uncertain. The CDR3 loop spans 14 amino acids. V was pared by 2 bases and J by 0 bases, with 9 bases between. Germline CDR1 and CDR2: SGDLS and YYNGEE. The CDR3: CASSVDSSSYEQYF. The CDR3, as DNA: TGTGCCAGCAGCGTCGACTCCAGCTCCTACGAGCAGTACTTC.

CDR3 nucleotides: TGTGCCAGCAGCCTCAGAGACCAGGGGGGCTCTGGGGCCAACGTCCTGACTTTC. Its translation is CASSLRDQGGSGANVLTF. V usage is TRBV9 and J usage is TRBJ2-6; the D gene is possibly TRBD1 (7 bases). Trimming removed 4 bases at V and 0 bases at J, with 17 bases between. Germline-derived CDR1 and CDR2 are SGDLS and YYNGEE. The CDR3 runs 18 residues.

The CDR3 DNA is TGTGCCAGCAGGTGGCAGGGGGGCACTGAAGCTTTCTTT. Translating gives CASRWQGGTEAFF. V usage is TRBV2 and J usage is TRBJ1-1; TRBD1 matches at 7 bases. The V gene's germline CDR1 is SNHLY and CDR2 FYNNEI. The CDR3 runs 13 residues. After removal of 6 bases from V and 4 bases from J, the junction contained 5 bases not matched to a gene.

The J gene is TRBJ1-6, the V gene TRBV27, with TRBD1 matching 7 bases. Germline loops: CDR1 MNHEY, CDR2 SMNVEV (reference sequence). The CDR3 runs to 17 residues. Losses at the gene ends were 2 bases for V and 2 bases for J; bases not matched to a gene: 6. The CDR3 region is CASSLPQGNPYNSPLHF. Written as DNA, the CDR3 is TGTGCCAGCAGTTTACCACAGGGGAACCCCTATAATTCACCCCTCCACTTT.

V usage is TRBV18 and J usage is TRBJ1-1; TRBD1 aligns across 7 bases. Germline V gene data show CDR1 as KGHSH and CDR2 as LQKENI. V lost 1 base and J lost 2; bases outside the gene matches: 4. The CDR3 has 15 residues. The CDR3 reads CASSPRRDSNTEAFF. The DNA of the CDR3 is TGTGCCAGCTCACCACGACGGGACAGTAACACTGAAGCTTTCTTT.

The chain combines TRBV30 with TRBJ1-2, with 12 nucleotides matching TRBD1. Trimming cost V 1 base and J 6 bases; bases outside gene matches: 3. Germline V gene sequence: CDR1 GTSNPN, CDR2 SVGIG (reference sequence). The CDR3 runs 14 residues. The CDR3, as DNA: TGTGCCTGGAGTGGGGACAGGGGGCCGGATGGCTACACCTTC. This codes for CAWSGDRGPDGYTF.

This sequence joins TRBV6-6 and TRBJ1-1, with 7 bases that match TRBD1. Germline V gene sequence: CDR1 MNHNY, CDR2 SVGAGI (reference sequence). The V segment lost 1 base and the J segment 4 bases; nucleotides outside the gene matches: 6. This CDR3 spans 15 amino acids. This CDR3 is CASSYLTGWGTEAFF. The CDR3 nucleotides are TGTGCCAGCAGTTACTTGACAGGGTGGGGCACTGAAGCTTTCTTT.

This clone occurred once. The rearrangement links TRBV6-1 to TRBJ1-2; the match to TRBD1 covers 10 bases. CDR1 and CDR2 (germline): MNHNS, SASEGT. The V gene end was trimmed by 0 bases and the J gene end by 8 bases; junction bases not matched to a gene: 9. The CDR3 loop spans 16 amino acids. The CDR3 sequence is CASSEAVDRGRRGYTF. DNA of the CDR3: TGTGCCAGCAGTGAAGCGGTAGACAGGGGGCGTAGAGGCTACACCTTC.

The chain uses TRBV19 and TRBJ2-5, with 8 bases that match TRBD1. The junction had 8 bases not matched to a gene; V was cut back by 4 bases and J by 1 base. The length of the CDR3 is 16 residues. Germline CDR1 and CDR2: LNHDA and SQIVND (reference sequence). The chain's CDR3 is CASSTQGQAFQETQYF. Written as DNA, the CDR3 is TGTGCCAGTAGTACCCAGGGACAGGCGTTCCAAGAGACCCAGTACTTC.

The gene calls are TRBV19 and TRBJ1-1; 7 bases align to TRBD1. This CDR3 has 12 residues. Germline values: CDR1 LNHDA, CDR2 SQIVND (reference sequence). Trimming at V came to 4 bases and at J to 11 bases, leaving 7 bases not matched to a gene. The CDR3 sequence is CASSTRQGVAFF. The CDR3, as DNA: TGTGCCAGTAGTACAAGACAGGGTGTCGCTTTCTTT. The whole variable domain, filled in from reference TRBV19 and TRBJ1-1, reads DGGITQSPKYLFRKEGQNVTLSCEQNLNHDAMYWYRQDPGQGLRLIYYSQIVNDFQKGDIAEGYSVSREKKESFPLTVTSAQKNPTAFYLCASSTRQGVAFFGQGTRLTVV.